The clone carrying this T cell receptor (beta chain) was recorded a few times. When TEMRA cells were sorted, memory subsets were defined by CD27 and CD45RA staining. These data originate in a study of CD8 T cells in Susac syndrome. At the level of the study: When their blood was taken, the Susac syndrome patients had either not yet had any therapy, were taking corticosteroids, or were taking intravenous immunoglobulin alone.

Random-hexamer reverse transcription was applied to about 0.5 to 1 ug RNA. Each CDR3 protein is one row after TCRdb ran MiXCR on the immunoSEQ multiplex PCR reads. Of roughly 1,200 distinct CDR3 sequences detected, less than 80% appear once; the ten largest clones hold approximately 22%. Germline V gene sequence: CDR1 SGHAT, CDR2 FQNNGV. The V and J ends lost 3 bases and 1 base respectively, with 30 bases between them. This CDR3 spans 21 amino acids. The V gene is TRBV11-2, the J gene TRBJ2-5; D unresolved. The sequence came from a human donor with Susac syndrome. Sequencing used CD8+ TEMRA cells from PBMCs. Subset described: FACS-sorted terminally differentiated effector memory CD8+ T cells re-expressing CD45RA (CD8+ TEMRA). The chain's CDR3 is CASSFQTFYRLGIAIQETQYF. The CDR3 bases are TGTGCCAGCAGCTTTCAGACGTTTTACCGCCTGGGTATTGCGATCCAAGAGACCCAGTACTTC.